The present T cell receptor (beta chain) was sequenced within a study of regulatory T cells in long-lasting Graves disease. Time point specified: newly diagnosed GD, antithyroid drugs for less than 3 months. From RNA extracted from PBMCs, the TCR library was made. This clonotype has just a few counts. The TCR beta library used iRepertoire HTBI primers with Arm-PCR amplification of CDR3. MiXCR was run by TCRdb on the multiplex PCR reads, yielding one entry per CDR3 protein. The sample has about 380,000 distinct CDR3 sequences, roughly 15% seen once. The sequencing here drew on peripheral blood mononuclear cells (PBMCs), taken at new diagnosis, from a patient treated with antithyroid drugs. This receptor was identified in a female donor with Graves disease.

The CDR3 region is CASSPGTGDGYGYTF. In nucleotides, the CDR3 is TGCGCCAGCAGCCCCGGGACAGGGGATGGCTATGGCTACACCTTC. The chain has TRBV5-1 and TRBJ1-2, with 10 bases aligning to TRBD1. Germline V gene data show CDR1 as SGHRS and CDR2 as YFSETQ. With 4 bases clipped from V and 4 bases from J, the junction kept 7 bases outside the gene matches. CDR3 length equals 15 residues.